Included here is one T cell receptor beta chain sequence, with context. What it binds is not known. From germline, CDR1 is SQVTM and CDR2 ANQGSEA. The CDR3 length is 16 residues. Unmatched junction bases numbered 10, after V lost 1 base and J lost 2 bases. Vbeta (60) and Jbeta (13) primers were used in the PCR. This table comes from immunoSEQ multiplex PCR, and its TCRdb copy is limited to in-frame clones, with some not included. The sample has about 130,000 clones, roughly 15% seen once; the top ten hold roughly 3%. This sample stems from a study of cytomegalovirus exposure and HLA in healthy donors. Looking at the study overall: A preliminary data release comprised 70 million to 95 million unique TCRs obtained from HLA-typed donors.

The study, taken as a whole, reports: Some V segments could not be told apart, so they were left out, TRBV6-2 and TRBV6-3 among them. DRB1 showed the most TCR associations and HLA-C the fewest in a later analysis, as rates varied by HLA locus.

The rearrangement links TRBV29-1 to TRBJ2-5, with 7 positions matching TRBD2. Sequenced: PBMCs. The TCR sequence derives from a female donor in good health and CMV-seropositive. The CDR3 nucleotides read TGCAGCGTTGAAGGTGGGGTGAGGGGACTACAAGAGACCCAGTACTTC. As protein: CSVEGGVRGLQETQYF.